This TCR beta chain was obtained from a study of blood T cell repertoires in COVID-19. Background on the study: The samples span acute and convalescent COVID-19 from the United States, Italy and Spain. The cDNA or gDNA used as material had been derived from T cells, B-cell-depleted T cells, or PBMCs.

This clone was observed once. Ages ranged from about 18 to 100 years, with residence in 24 US areas. Per the authors' pipeline: By means of reference gene primer amplification, nucleated cell counts were estimated. Profiled with immunoSEQ multiplex PCR; TCRdb holds only in-frame clones, not every one. V, J and clone size are those of that table, while D and trimming were read from the DNA. The table lists 470,000 or so clones, around nine tenths of them singletons. Looked up from germline, CDR1 is SNHLY and CDR2 is FYNNEI. CDR3 length: 16 residues. Trimming took 5 bases from V and 3 from J; bases not matched to a gene: 7.

The sample consisted of PBMCs or T cells enriched from blood (not recorded which). The chain carries TRBV2 and TRBJ2-6, with 7 bases that match TRBD1. The receptor's source is a woman in her late teens or twenties with acute COVID-19. The CDR3 spells CASSRTGVGGANVLTF. CDR3 bases: TGTGCCAGCAGTAGAACAGGGGTTGGTGGGGCCAACGTCCTGACTTTC.